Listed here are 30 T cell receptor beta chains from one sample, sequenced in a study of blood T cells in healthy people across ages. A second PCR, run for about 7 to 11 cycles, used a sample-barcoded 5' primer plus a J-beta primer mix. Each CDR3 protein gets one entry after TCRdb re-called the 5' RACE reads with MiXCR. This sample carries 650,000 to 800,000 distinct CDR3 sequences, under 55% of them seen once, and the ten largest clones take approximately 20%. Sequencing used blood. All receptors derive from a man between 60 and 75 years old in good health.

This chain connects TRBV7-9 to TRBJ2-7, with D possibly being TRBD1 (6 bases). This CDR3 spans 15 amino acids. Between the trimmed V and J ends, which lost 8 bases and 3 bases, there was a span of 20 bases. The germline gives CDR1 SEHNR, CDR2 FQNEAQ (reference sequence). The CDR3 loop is CASGSDSTGIYEQYF. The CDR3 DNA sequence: TGTGCCAGCGGCTCGGACAGCACGGGGATCTACGAGCAGTACTTC.

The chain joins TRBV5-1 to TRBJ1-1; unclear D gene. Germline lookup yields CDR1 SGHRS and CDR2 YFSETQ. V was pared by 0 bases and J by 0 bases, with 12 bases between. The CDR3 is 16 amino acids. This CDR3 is CASSLATTQVNTEAFF. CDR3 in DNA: TGCGCCAGCAGCTTGGCCACAACCCAAGTGAACACTGAAGCTTTCTTT.

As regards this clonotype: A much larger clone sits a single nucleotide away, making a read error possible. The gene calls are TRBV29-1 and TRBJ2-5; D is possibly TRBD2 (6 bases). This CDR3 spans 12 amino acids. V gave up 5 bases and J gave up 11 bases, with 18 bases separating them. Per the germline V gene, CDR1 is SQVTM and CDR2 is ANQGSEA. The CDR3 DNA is TGCAGCGTTCCGGGGGACGGGCATGAGCAGTACTTC. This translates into CSVPGDGHEQYF.

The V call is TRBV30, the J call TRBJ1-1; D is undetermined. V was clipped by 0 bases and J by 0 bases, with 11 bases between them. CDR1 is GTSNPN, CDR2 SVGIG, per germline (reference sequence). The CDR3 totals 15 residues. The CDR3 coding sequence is TGTGCCTGGAGTGTACGAGGCCAGCTGAACACTGAAGCTTTCTTT. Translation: CAWSVRGQLNTEAFF.

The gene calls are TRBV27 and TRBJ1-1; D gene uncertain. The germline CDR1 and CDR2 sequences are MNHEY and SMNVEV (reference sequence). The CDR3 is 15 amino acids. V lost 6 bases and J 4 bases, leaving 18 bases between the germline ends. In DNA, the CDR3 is TGTGCCAGCAGAGGGTTAGCAGGAGCTACCACTGAAGCTTTCTTT. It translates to CASRGLAGATTEAFF.

The CDR3 region has the DNA TGTGCCAGCAGCTCCCACAGGTGGGCCAACAGTGGGCAGTTCTTC. Translated, it gives CASSSHRWANSGQFF. The chain has TRBV7-6 and TRBJ2-1; D possibly corresponds to TRBD1 (5 bases). CDR3 length: 15 amino acids. The ends were cut back, 4 bases at V and 12 bases at J, with 22 bases in the middle. Germline CDR1 is SGHVS and CDR2 is FNYEAQ.

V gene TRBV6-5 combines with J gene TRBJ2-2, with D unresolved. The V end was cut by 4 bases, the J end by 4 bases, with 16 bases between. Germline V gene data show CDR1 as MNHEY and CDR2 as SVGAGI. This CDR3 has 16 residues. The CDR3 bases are TGTGCCAGCAGTTCTCAGACGGAAATCTTCACCGGGGAGCTGTTTTTT. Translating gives CASSSQTEIFTGELFF.

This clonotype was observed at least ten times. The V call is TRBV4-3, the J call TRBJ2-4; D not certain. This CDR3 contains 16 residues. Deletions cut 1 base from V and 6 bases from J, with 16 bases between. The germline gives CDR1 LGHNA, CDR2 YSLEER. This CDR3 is CASSQGLGRAGNIQYF. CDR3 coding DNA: TGCGCCAGCAGCCAAGGTTTGGGTCGAGCAGGAAACATTCAGTACTTC.

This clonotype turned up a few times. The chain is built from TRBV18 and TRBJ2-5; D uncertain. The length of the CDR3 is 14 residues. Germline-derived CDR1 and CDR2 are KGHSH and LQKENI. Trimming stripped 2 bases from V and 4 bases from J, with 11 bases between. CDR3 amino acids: CASSPVGVSETQYF. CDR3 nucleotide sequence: TGTGCCAGCTCACCAGTTGGGGTGTCAGAGACCCAGTACTTC. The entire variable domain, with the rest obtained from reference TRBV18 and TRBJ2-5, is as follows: NAGVMQNPRHLVRRRGQEARLRCSPMKGHSHVYWYRQLPEEGLKFMVYLQKENIIDESGMPKERFSAEFPKEGPSILRIQQVVRGDSAAYFCASSPVGVSETQYFGPGTRLLVL.

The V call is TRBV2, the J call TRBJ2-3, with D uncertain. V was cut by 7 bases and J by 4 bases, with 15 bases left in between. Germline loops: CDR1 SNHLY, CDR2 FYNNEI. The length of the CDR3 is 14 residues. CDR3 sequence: CASIPSDLPDTQYF. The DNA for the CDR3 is TGTGCCAGCATCCCTAGTGACTTGCCAGATACGCAGTATTTT.

Written as DNA, the CDR3 is TGTGCCAGCAGCTTAGGGCAGTCAATAGATACGCAGTATTTT. It encodes CASSLGQSIDTQYF. This sequence joins TRBV7-2 and TRBJ2-3; D is unclear. Per germline, CDR1 SGHTA and CDR2 FQGNSA. The CDR3 consists of 14 residues. V was clipped by 1 base and J by 5 bases, with 10 bases between them.

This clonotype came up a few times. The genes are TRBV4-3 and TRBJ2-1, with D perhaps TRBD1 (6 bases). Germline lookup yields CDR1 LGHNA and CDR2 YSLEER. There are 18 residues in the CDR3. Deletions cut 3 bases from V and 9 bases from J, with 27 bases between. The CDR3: CASSQDTSIGLLQGEQFF. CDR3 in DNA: TGCGCCAGCAGCCAGGATACTTCGATTGGGCTCCTACAGGGTGAGCAGTTCTTC.

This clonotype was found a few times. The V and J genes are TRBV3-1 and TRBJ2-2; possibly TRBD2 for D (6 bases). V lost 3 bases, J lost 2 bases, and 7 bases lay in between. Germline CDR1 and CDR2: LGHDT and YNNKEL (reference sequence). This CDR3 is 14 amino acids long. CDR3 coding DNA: TGTGCCAGCAGCCAGGGGGGAAACACCGGGGAGCTGTTTTTT. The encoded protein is CASSQGGNTGELFF.

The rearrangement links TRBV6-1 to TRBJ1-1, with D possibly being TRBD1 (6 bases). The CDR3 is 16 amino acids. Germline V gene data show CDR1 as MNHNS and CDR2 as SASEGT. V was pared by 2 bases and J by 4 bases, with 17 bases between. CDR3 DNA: TGTGCCAGCAGTGAACCCCCAGGGGAGGGTGGCACTGAAGCTTTCTTT. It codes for CASSEPPGEGGTEAFF.

CDR3 protein: CASRSQGRDEQFF. CDR3 sequence (DNA): TGTGCCAGCAGGTCGCAGGGTAGAGATGAGCAGTTCTTC. V gene TRBV6-6 combines with J gene TRBJ2-1, with D perhaps matching TRBD1 (5 bases). V gave up 6 bases and J gave up 8 bases, with 14 bases separating them. Looked up from germline, CDR1 is MNHNY and CDR2 is SVGAGI (reference sequence). The CDR3 is 13 amino acids.

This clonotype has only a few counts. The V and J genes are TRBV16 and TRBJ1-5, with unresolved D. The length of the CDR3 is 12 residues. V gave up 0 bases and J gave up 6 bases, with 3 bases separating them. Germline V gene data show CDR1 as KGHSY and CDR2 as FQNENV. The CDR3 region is CASSQSTQPQHF. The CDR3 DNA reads TGTGCCAGCAGCCAATCGACTCAGCCCCAGCATTTT.

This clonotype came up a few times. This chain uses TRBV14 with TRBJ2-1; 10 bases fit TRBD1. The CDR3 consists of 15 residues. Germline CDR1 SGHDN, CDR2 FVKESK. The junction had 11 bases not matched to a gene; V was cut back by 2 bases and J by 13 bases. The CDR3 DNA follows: TGTGCCAGCAGCCAATTGGGACAGGGGAAAGAGACCCAGTTCTTC. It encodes CASSQLGQGKETQFF.

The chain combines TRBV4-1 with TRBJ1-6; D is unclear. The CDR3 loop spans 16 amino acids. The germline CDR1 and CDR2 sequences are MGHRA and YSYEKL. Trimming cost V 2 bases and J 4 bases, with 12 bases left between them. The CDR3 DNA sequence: TGCGCCAGCAGCCAACCTACTAGATCGTATAATTCACCCCTCCACTTT. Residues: CASSQPTRSYNSPLHF.

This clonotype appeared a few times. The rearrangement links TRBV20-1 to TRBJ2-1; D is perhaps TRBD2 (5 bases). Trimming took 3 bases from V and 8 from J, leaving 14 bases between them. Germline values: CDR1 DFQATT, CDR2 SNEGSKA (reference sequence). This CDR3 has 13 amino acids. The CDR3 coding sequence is TGCAGTGCTAGGGCCATGCCAGCGGATGAGCAGTTCTTC. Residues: CSARAMPADEQFF.

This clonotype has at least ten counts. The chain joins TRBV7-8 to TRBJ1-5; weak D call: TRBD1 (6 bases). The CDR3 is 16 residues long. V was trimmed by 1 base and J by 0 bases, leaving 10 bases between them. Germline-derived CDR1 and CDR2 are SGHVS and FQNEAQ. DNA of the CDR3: TGTGCCAGCAGCTTAGTAGGGGGGGCTAGCAATCAGCCCCAGCATTTT. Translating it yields CASSLVGGASNQPQHF.

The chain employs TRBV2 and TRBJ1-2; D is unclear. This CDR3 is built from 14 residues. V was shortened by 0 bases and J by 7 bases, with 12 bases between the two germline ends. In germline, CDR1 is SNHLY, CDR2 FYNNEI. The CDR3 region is CASSEAAGLGGYTF. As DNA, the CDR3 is TGTGCCAGCAGTGAAGCAGCAGGTTTAGGTGGCTACACCTTC.

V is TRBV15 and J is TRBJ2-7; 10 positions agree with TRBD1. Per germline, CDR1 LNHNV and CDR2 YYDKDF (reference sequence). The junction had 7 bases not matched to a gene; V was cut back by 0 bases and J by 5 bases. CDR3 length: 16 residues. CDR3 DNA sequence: TGTGCCACCAGCAGAGATCTAGGGACAGGGGTCCACGAGCAGTACTTC. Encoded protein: CATSRDLGTGVHEQYF.

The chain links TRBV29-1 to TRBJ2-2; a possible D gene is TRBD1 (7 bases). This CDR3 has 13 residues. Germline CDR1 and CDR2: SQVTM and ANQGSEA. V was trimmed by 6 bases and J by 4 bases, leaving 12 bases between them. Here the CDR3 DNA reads TGCAGCGTCGCGGGACAGCTCACCGGGGAGCTGTTTTTT. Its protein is CSVAGQLTGELFF.

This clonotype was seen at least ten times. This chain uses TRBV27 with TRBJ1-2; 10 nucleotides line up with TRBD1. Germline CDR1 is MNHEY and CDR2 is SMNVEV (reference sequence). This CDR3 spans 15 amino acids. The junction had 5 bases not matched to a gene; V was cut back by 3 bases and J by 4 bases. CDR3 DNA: TGTGCCAGCAGTTTGCGACAGGGGGCTGCCTATGGCTACACCTTC. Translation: CASSLRQGAAYGYTF.

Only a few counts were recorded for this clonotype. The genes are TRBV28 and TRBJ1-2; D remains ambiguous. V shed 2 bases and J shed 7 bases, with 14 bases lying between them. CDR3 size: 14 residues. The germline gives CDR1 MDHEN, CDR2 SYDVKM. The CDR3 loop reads CASSLGNPSSGYTF. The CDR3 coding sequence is TGTGCCAGCAGTTTAGGAAACCCGTCCAGTGGCTACACCTTC.

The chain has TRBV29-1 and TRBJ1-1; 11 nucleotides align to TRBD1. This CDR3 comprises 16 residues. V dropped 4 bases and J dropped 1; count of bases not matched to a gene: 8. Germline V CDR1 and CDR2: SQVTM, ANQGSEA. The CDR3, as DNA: TGCAGCGTTGGATGGGGGACAGGGGGTAGGAACACTGAAGCTTTCTTT. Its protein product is CSVGWGTGGRNTEAFF.

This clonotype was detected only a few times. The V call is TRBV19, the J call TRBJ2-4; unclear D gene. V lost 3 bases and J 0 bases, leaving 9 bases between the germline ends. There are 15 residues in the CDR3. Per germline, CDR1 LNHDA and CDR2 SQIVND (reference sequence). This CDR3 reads CASSIRQAAKNIQYF. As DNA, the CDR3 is TGTGCCAGTAGTATCAGGCAGGCAGCCAAAAACATTCAGTACTTC.

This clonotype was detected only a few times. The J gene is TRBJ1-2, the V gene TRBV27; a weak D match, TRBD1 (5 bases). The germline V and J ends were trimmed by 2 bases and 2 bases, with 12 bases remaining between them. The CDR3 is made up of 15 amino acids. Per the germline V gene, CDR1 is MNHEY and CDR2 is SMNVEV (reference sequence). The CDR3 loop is CASSLTHRSNYGYTF. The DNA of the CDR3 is TGTGCCAGCAGTTTAACGCACAGGTCGAACTATGGCTACACCTTC.

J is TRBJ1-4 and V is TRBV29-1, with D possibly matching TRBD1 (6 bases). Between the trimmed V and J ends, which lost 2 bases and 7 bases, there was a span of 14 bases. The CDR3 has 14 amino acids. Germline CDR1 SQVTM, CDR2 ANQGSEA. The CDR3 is CSVERDMGGEKLFF. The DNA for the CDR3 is TGCAGCGTTGAAAGGGACATGGGGGGTGAAAAACTGTTTTTT.

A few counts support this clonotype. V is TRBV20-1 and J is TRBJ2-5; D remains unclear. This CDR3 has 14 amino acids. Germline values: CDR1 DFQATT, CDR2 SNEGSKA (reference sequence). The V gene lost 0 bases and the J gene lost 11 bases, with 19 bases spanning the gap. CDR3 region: CSARDSRVGNEQYF. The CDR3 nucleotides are TGCAGTGCTAGAGATTCCCGAGTTGGGAATGAGCAGTACTTC.